These 23 T cell receptor beta chains were sequenced from one sample in a study of T cells in Graves' hyperthyroidism and ophthalmopathy. The investigators amplified TCR beta CDR3 regions from RNA transcripts. TCR CDR3 regions were first amplified by RT-PCR with HTBI primers. TCRdb recomputed calls from the multiplex PCR reads with MiXCR, one row per CDR3 protein. Among more than 650,000 distinct CDR3 sequences listed, 14% were seen once. The sequenced sample consisted of blood. The origin of the receptors is a woman aged 18-29 years with Graves' hyperthyroidism.

This chain joins TRBV6-9 and TRBJ2-5; D is possibly TRBD1 (6 bases). The CDR3 has 14 residues. The V and J ends lost 3 bases and 4 bases respectively, with 12 bases between them. Germline CDR1 MNHGY, CDR2 SVAAGI. The CDR3 protein is CASSYLQGRETQYF. The CDR3 nucleotides read TGTGCCAGCAGTTACCTCCAGGGGCGAGAGACCCAGTACTTC.

Many counts were recorded for this clonotype. This chain joins TRBV12-3 or TRBV12-4 and TRBJ2-1; the D gene could be TRBD1 or TRBD2 (5 bases each). This CDR3 spans 17 amino acids. Trimming took off 6 bases at V and 6 bases at J, with 24 bases between the two ends. The CDR3 loop reads CASSHGHGTYSSNEQFF. The CDR3 DNA sequence: TGTGCCAGCAGCCATGGCCACGGGACCTATTCCAGCAATGAGCAGTTCTTC.

This clonotype was seen a handful of times. The chain has TRBV11-3 and TRBJ2-1; D may be TRBD2 (5 bases). Per germline, CDR1 SGHNT and CDR2 YENEEA. The CDR3 sequence is 16 residues long. V lost 5 bases to trimming and J lost 4 bases, with 18 bases between them. CDR3 sequence: CASSPRGFDLYNEQFF. The CDR3 coding sequence is TGTGCCAGCAGCCCTCGGGGATTTGATTTGTACAATGAGCAGTTCTTC.

A few counts support this clonotype. This may come from a read error, since a much larger clone is one base off. J is TRBJ2-2 and V is TRBV20-1; a weak D match, TRBD2 (5 bases). Germline CDR1 reads DFQATT; CDR2 reads SNEGSKA (reference sequence). The CDR3 length is 15 residues. Here the CDR3 reads CSARPLGVGTGELLF. In DNA form, the CDR3 reads TGCAGTGCTAGACCCCTCGGAGTAGGCACCGGGGAGCTGCTTTTT.

This clonotype has ten or more counts. J is TRBJ2-1 and V is TRBV27; 8 bases agree with TRBD2. Per the germline V gene, CDR1 is MNHEY and CDR2 is SMNVEV (reference sequence). CDR3 length equals 14 residues. With 5 bases clipped from V and 5 bases from J, the junction kept 5 bases outside the gene matches. CDR3 protein: CASSGSGAHNEQFF. In DNA form, the CDR3 reads TGTGCCAGCAGTGGTAGCGGGGCCCACAATGAGCAGTTCTTC.

The rearrangement uses TRBV25-1 and TRBJ1-5; D is perhaps TRBD1 (6 bases). Germline V gives CDR1 MGHDK, CDR2 SYGVNS. CDR3 length equals 17 residues. Trimming took 1 base from V and 3 from J, leaving 16 bases between them. The CDR3 nucleotides are TGTGCCAGCAGTGAATTGGCCCGACAGGACTACAATCAGCCCCAGCATTTT. As protein: CASSELARQDYNQPQHF.

This clonotype was counted many times. The chain is built from TRBV15 and TRBJ1-6; D may be TRBD1 (5 bases). CDR3 size: 16 residues. V gave up 0 bases and J gave up 9 bases, with 15 bases separating them. From germline, CDR1 is LNHNV and CDR2 YYDKDF (reference sequence). CDR3 nucleotides: TGTGCCACCAGCAGAGAGCCGGCAGGCCAGGGTTCACCCCTCCACTTT. Its translation: CATSREPAGQGSPLHF.

This clonotype was counted ten times or more. The J gene is TRBJ1-1, the V gene TRBV12-3 or TRBV12-4; D is unclear. The CDR3 loop spans 13 amino acids. V lost 6 bases and J lost 10, with 18 bases in between. The CDR3 region is CASSPRTRGVAFF. CDR3 in DNA: TGTGCCAGCAGCCCTAGGACCCGCGGCGTAGCTTTCTTT.

This clonotype showed up just a few times. V and J are TRBV30 and TRBJ1-4, with D hard to call. The ends were cut back, 1 base at V and 8 bases at J, with 14 bases in the middle. The CDR3 runs to 14 residues. Germline-derived CDR1 and CDR2 are GTSNPN and SVGIG (reference sequence). The CDR3 sequence: CAWSDDTHREKLFF. CDR3 coding DNA: TGTGCCTGGAGTGATGACACCCACCGGGAAAAACTGTTTTTT.

The chain recombines TRBV20-1 with TRBJ1-2, with a possible D match to TRBD1 (5 bases). Trimming removed 6 bases at V and 4 bases at J, with 15 bases between. The CDR3 sequence is 13 residues long. Germline lookup yields CDR1 DFQATT and CDR2 SNEGSKA (reference sequence). The CDR3, as DNA: TGCAGTGCCACGACAGCCTCCGCCTATGGCTACACCTTC. This translates into CSATTASAYGYTF.

The chain recombines TRBV5-1 with TRBJ1-1, with D perhaps TRBD1 (5 bases). The germline V and J ends were trimmed by 0 bases and 0 bases, with 15 bases remaining between them. Germline values: CDR1 SGHRS, CDR2 YFSETQ. The CDR3 consists of 17 residues. CDR3 in amino acids: CASSLVGAGYLNTEAFF. The CDR3 DNA sequence: TGCGCCAGCAGCTTGGTCGGGGCGGGGTACTTGAACACTGAAGCTTTCTTT.

This sequence joins TRBV9 and TRBJ2-7; maybe TRBD2 (6 bases). CDR3 length equals 16 residues. Trimming took off 3 bases at V and 0 bases at J, with 16 bases between the two ends. Germline V gene sequence: CDR1 SGDLS, CDR2 YYNGEE. CDR3 nucleotide sequence: TGTGCCAGCAGCGGGGGACTCGACGAAGTCTCCTACGAGCAGTACTTC. Encoded protein: CASSGGLDEVSYEQYF.

This clonotype came up a few times. This chain joins TRBV7-8 and TRBJ1-1; D is perhaps TRBD1 (5 bases). This CDR3 spans 14 amino acids. The germline CDR1 and CDR2 sequences are SGHVS and FQNEAQ. V was trimmed by 7 bases and J by 5 bases, leaving 17 bases between them. The CDR3 nucleotides read TGTGCCAGCACCCCACGCAGTTGGGGGACTGAAGCTTTCTTT. It yields the protein CASTPRSWGTEAFF.

The genes are TRBV10-2 and TRBJ2-5; the D gene is possibly TRBD2 (5 bases). Trimming took off 8 bases at V and 3 bases at J, with 10 bases between the two ends. Germline loops: CDR1 WSHSY, CDR2 SAAADI. CDR3 length: 12 amino acids. The CDR3 nucleotides are TGCGCCAGCCTGGACGGGAAAGAGACCCAGTACTTC. Amino acid sequence: CASLDGKETQYF.

Turning to this clonotype: This clone may be a read error of a much larger clone one base away. V is TRBV30 and J is TRBJ2-1; D is perhaps TRBD2 (5 bases). Germline V gives CDR1 GTSNPN, CDR2 SVGIG (reference sequence). The CDR3 extends over 13 amino acids. The CDR3 nucleotides are TGTGCCTGTCCGGGGAGCTCCTACAATGAGCAGTCCTTC. Its protein product is CACPGSSYNEQSF.

In this sample, this clonotype turned up many times. The chain joins TRBV15 to TRBJ2-3; D might be TRBD1 (6 bases). The CDR3 has 12 residues. Trimming took off 9 bases at V and 6 bases at J, with 13 bases between the two ends. CDR1 is LNHNV, CDR2 YYDKDF, per germline (reference sequence). The CDR3 here is CATGQSTDTQYF. CDR3 nucleotides: TGTGCCACTGGACAGTCTACCGATACGCAGTATTTT.

This clonotype was seen a few times. The CDR3 DNA reads as TGCAGCGTAGTTGAGTCCGGCGGACTGCCCTACGAGCAGTACTTC. This translates into CSVVESGGLPYEQYF. V usage is TRBV29-1 and J usage is TRBJ2-7; perhaps TRBD2 as D (5 bases). Germline assignment: CDR1 SQVTM and CDR2 ANQGSEA. Deletions cut 6 bases from V and 2 bases from J, with 20 bases between. The CDR3 has 15 residues.

A few counts support this clonotype. This chain connects TRBV12-3 or TRBV12-4 to TRBJ2-2; the match to TRBD2 covers 7 bases. This CDR3 has 15 residues. Trimming at V came to 3 bases and at J to 7 bases, leaving 8 bases not matched to a gene. For the CDR3, the DNA is TGTGCCAGCAGTTTTTGGGCAGGGAGGGACGGGGAGCTGTTTTTT. Its protein product is CASSFWAGRDGELFF.

A remark on this clonotype: Since a much larger clone is just one base distant, this may be a read error. The chain recombines TRBV28 with TRBJ2-1, with 7 bases that match TRBD1. This CDR3 contains 17 residues. Trimming took 3 bases from V and 6 from J; bases not matched to a gene: 14. Germline V gene sequence: CDR1 MDHEN, CDR2 SYDVKM. For the CDR3, the DNA is TGTGCCAGCAGTTTCACCTTACAGGGGCTACAATCCAATGAGCAGTTCTTC. Amino acids: CASSFTLQGLQSNEQFF.

J is TRBJ2-7 and V is TRBV7-2; D unclear. V shed 5 bases and J shed 0 bases, with 11 bases lying between them. The CDR3 extends over 14 amino acids. The germline gives CDR1 SGHTA, CDR2 FQGNSA. The CDR3 DNA reads TGTGCCAGCAGCCCTGACCCTCGCTCCTACGAGCAGTACTTC. As protein: CASSPDPRSYEQYF.

This clonotype was counted between two and nine times. The chain links TRBV5-1 to TRBJ2-5, with D tentatively TRBD1 or TRBD2 (6 bases each). Trimming pared 0 bases from V and 4 bases from J, leaving 13 bases between. The CDR3 has 15 amino acids. CDR1 and CDR2 from the germline V gene are SGHRS and YFSETQ. CDR3 loop: CASSLVGGSRETQYF. The CDR3 DNA sequence: TGCGCCAGCAGCTTGGTGGGGGGCTCTCGAGAGACCCAGTACTTC. Filled out from reference TRBV5-1 and TRBJ2-5, the complete variable domain reads KAGVTQTPRYLIKTRGQQVTLSCSPISGHRSVSWYQQTPGQGLQFLFEYFSETQRNKGNFPGRFSGRQFSNSRSEMNVSTLELGDSALYLCASSLVGGSRETQYFGPGTRLLVL.

In this sample, this clonotype turned up many times. The rearrangement links TRBV27 to TRBJ2-7, with D possibly TRBD1 on 5 matching bases. V dropped 3 bases and J dropped 7 bases, with 13 bases sitting between them. CDR3 length equals 13 residues. Germline-derived CDR1 and CDR2 are MNHEY and SMNVEV (reference sequence). CDR3 in amino acids: CASSFRAVGEQYF. CDR3 DNA: TGTGCCAGCAGTTTCAGGGCCGTAGGGGAGCAGTACTTC.

Comment on this clonotype: Being one base from a much bigger clone, this may be a read error. V gene TRBV20-1 combines with J gene TRBJ1-1, with D maybe TRBD1 (6 bases). The V gene's germline CDR1 is DFQATT and CDR2 SNEGSKA (reference sequence). The V end lost 2 bases, the J end lost 4 bases, and 14 bases lay between the germline ends. The CDR3 totals 14 residues. In nucleotides, the CDR3 is TGCAGTGCTAGATGGGGGGCCCCCGGCACTGAAGCTTTCTTT. Encoded protein: CSARWGAPGTEAFF.